The rows below give T cell receptor beta chains drawn from one sample of a study of identical twins. TCRdb re-called the 5' RACE reads with MiXCR, one entry per CDR3 protein. The table records approximately 490,000 distinct CDR3 sequences, about 20% of them present only once. These data also featured in a second study, about yellow fever vaccine responses in identical twins.

Sequencing was carried out using CD4+ T cells sorted from blood. All receptors come from a woman between 18 and 29 years old in good health. CDR3s include the opening cysteine and the closing phenylalanine or tryptophan. The D gene is left open where the match is weak. A row's size may be missing; if present it is once, few, many or a size class.

d_gene: -
abundance: few
v_gene: TRBV12-3/TRBV12-4
j_gene: TRBJ1-1
CDR3nt: TGTGCCAGCAGTTTATGGGGACGGGAAGCTTTCTTT
CDR3aa: CASSLWGREAFF

d_gene: -
abundance: few
v_gene: TRBV5-5
j_gene: TRBJ1-2
CDR3nt: TGTGCCAGCAGCAGCGCAGGGTTTTCTGGCTACACCTTC
CDR3aa: CASSSAGFSGYTF

d_gene: -
abundance: few
v_gene: TRBV3-1
j_gene: TRBJ2-2
CDR3nt: TGTGCCAGCAGCCAATATATTTCGGGCACCGGGGAGCTGTTTTTT
CDR3aa: CASSQYISGTGELFF

d_gene: -
abundance: few
v_gene: TRBV7-2
j_gene: TRBJ2-3
CDR3nt: TGTGCCAGCAGCCTCCCCGGACAGCCCGATGATACGCAGTATTTT
CDR3aa: CASSLPGQPDDTQYF

d_gene: -
abundance: few
v_gene: TRBV29-1
j_gene: TRBJ2-7
CDR3nt: TGCAGCGTCGAGGACTCCTTTTACGAGCAGTACTTC
CDR3aa: CSVEDSFYEQYF

d_gene: TRBD1
abundance: -
v_gene: TRBV5-1
j_gene: TRBJ1-2
CDR3nt: TGCGCCAGCAGCTTTGTTCATAATTCTCAGGGGGCCTCAGGCTACACCTTC
CDR3aa: CASSFVHNSQGASGYTF

d_gene: -
abundance: many
v_gene: TRBV9
j_gene: TRBJ2-5
CDR3nt: TGTGCCAGCAGCGTATGGGACACCCGCCAAGAGACCCAGTACTTC
CDR3aa: CASSVWDTRQETQYF

d_gene: -
abundance: -
v_gene: TRBV12-3/TRBV12-4
j_gene: TRBJ2-3
CDR3nt: TGTGCCAGCAGTTCATCAAATCTAGCGTCCCAGAGGTATTTT
CDR3aa: CASSSSNLASQRYF

d_gene: TRBD2
abundance: -
v_gene: TRBV7-6
j_gene: TRBJ2-5
CDR3nt: TGTGCCAGCAGCCCCCTATCGACAACCGGGACTAGCGGGAGGGCAGGGGAGACCCAGTACTTC
CDR3aa: CASSPLSTTGTSGRAGETQYF

d_gene: TRBD2
abundance: few
v_gene: TRBV6-5
j_gene: TRBJ2-5
CDR3nt: TGTGCCAGCAGTTACTCCGGACTAGCGGGGGCCCAAGAGACCCAGTACTTC
CDR3aa: CASSYSGLAGAQETQYF

d_gene: -
abundance: few
v_gene: TRBV5-1
j_gene: TRBJ2-3
CDR3nt: TGCGCCAGCAGCTCGCGGCAGCTACTCACAGATACGCAGTATTTT
CDR3aa: CASSSRQLLTDTQYF

d_gene: -
abundance: few
v_gene: TRBV5-1
j_gene: TRBJ1-2
CDR3nt: TGCGCCAGCAGCGAAGAGCGGACGCTAACAAATGGCTACACCTTC
CDR3aa: CASSEERTLTNGYTF

d_gene: TRBD2
abundance: few
v_gene: TRBV20-1
j_gene: TRBJ2-3
CDR3nt: TGCAGTGCGCCCGACGGGAGGGTAACAGATACGCAGTATTTT
CDR3aa: CSAPDGRVTDTQYF

d_gene: -
abundance: few
v_gene: TRBV7-9
j_gene: TRBJ2-1
CDR3nt: TGTGCCAGCAGCTTACAGGGTCATGAGCAGTTCTTC
CDR3aa: CASSLQGHEQFF

d_gene: TRBD2
abundance: -
v_gene: TRBV3-1
j_gene: TRBJ2-2
CDR3nt: TGTGCCAGCAGCCCGGGACTATCATACACCGGGGAGCTGTTTTTT
CDR3aa: CASSPGLSYTGELFF

d_gene: -
abundance: -
v_gene: TRBV3-1
j_gene: TRBJ2-2
CDR3nt: TGTGCCAGCAGCCAAGGGGACGGCGGGGAGCTGTTTTTT
CDR3aa: CASSQGDGGELFF

d_gene: -
abundance: once
v_gene: TRBV24-1
j_gene: TRBJ2-1
CDR3nt: TGTGCCACCAGTGACCCCACACTAGAGAATGAGCAGTTCTTC
CDR3aa: CATSDPTLENEQFF

d_gene: -
abundance: few
v_gene: TRBV12-3/TRBV12-4
j_gene: TRBJ1-5
CDR3nt: TGTGCCAGCAGTTTACAGTTGTATCAGCCCCAGCATTTT
CDR3aa: CASSLQLYQPQHF

d_gene: -
abundance: few
v_gene: TRBV12-3/TRBV12-4
j_gene: TRBJ2-1
CDR3nt: TGTGCCAGCTCGCGTCAGGCTGAGCAGTTCTTC
CDR3aa: CASSRQAEQFF

d_gene: TRBD1
abundance: -
v_gene: TRBV6-1
j_gene: TRBJ1-6
CDR3nt: TGTGCCAGCAGTCAAGACAGGGGAAGGGGTTCACCCCTCCACTTT
CDR3aa: CASSQDRGRGSPLHF

d_gene: -
abundance: -
v_gene: TRBV29-1
j_gene: TRBJ2-7
CDR3nt: TGCAGCGCCGGTAACAGGTCGAAGACCTACGAGCAGTACTTC
CDR3aa: CSAGNRSKTYEQYF

d_gene: -
abundance: -
v_gene: TRBV20-1
j_gene: TRBJ1-1
CDR3nt: TGCAGTGCTAGAGTAACGGGGGCTAAGAACACTGAAGCTTTCTTT
CDR3aa: CSARVTGAKNTEAFF

d_gene: -
abundance: few
v_gene: TRBV12-3/TRBV12-4
j_gene: TRBJ1-2
CDR3nt: TGTGCCAGCAGCCCGGGACCGTTCTATGGCTACACCTTC
CDR3aa: CASSPGPFYGYTF

d_gene: -
abundance: -
v_gene: TRBV18
j_gene: TRBJ1-1
CDR3nt: TGTGCCAGCTCACCACTTGAGAGTGGGTCGAACACTGAAGCTTTCTTT
CDR3aa: CASSPLESGSNTEAFF

d_gene: TRBD2
abundance: few
v_gene: TRBV5-6
j_gene: TRBJ2-1
CDR3nt: TGTGCCAGCACAGGACTAGCATGGGATAATGAGCAGTTCTTC
CDR3aa: CASTGLAWDNEQFF

d_gene: -
abundance: -
v_gene: TRBV5-1
j_gene: TRBJ2-5
CDR3nt: TGCGCCAGCAGCCGGATGCAAGAGACCCAGTACTTC
CDR3aa: CASSRMQETQYF

d_gene: TRBD2
abundance: few
v_gene: TRBV20-1
j_gene: TRBJ2-7
CDR3nt: TGCAGTGTGCTCCGGACTAGCGGGGATCATAAGCAGTACTTC
CDR3aa: CSVLRTSGDHKQYF

d_gene: -
abundance: few
v_gene: TRBV6-5
j_gene: TRBJ2-1
CDR3nt: TGTGCCAGCAGTTACACTGGGACTGCTGGTGAGCAGTTCTTC
CDR3aa: CASSYTGTAGEQFF

d_gene: TRBD2
abundance: -
v_gene: TRBV25-1
j_gene: TRBJ2-1
CDR3nt: TGTGCCAGCAGTGATCCGAACACCTCTAGCGGCAAAAACAATGAGCAGTTCTTC
CDR3aa: CASSDPNTSSGKNNEQFF

d_gene: -
abundance: few
v_gene: TRBV11-2
j_gene: TRBJ2-5
CDR3nt: TGTGCCAGCAGCTTAAGTTCTGTAAGAGAGACCCAGTACTTC
CDR3aa: CASSLSSVRETQYF

d_gene: -
abundance: few
v_gene: TRBV12-3/TRBV12-4
j_gene: TRBJ2-2
CDR3nt: TGTGCCAGCAGTTTGGGCGGGATAAACACCGGGGAGCTGTTTTTT
CDR3aa: CASSLGGINTGELFF

d_gene: -
abundance: -
v_gene: TRBV12-3/TRBV12-4
j_gene: TRBJ1-4
CDR3nt: TGTGCCAGCAGTTTGAGCTACGGGACGCTTAATGAAAAACTGTTTTTT
CDR3aa: CASSLSYGTLNEKLFF

d_gene: -
abundance: -
v_gene: TRBV3-1
j_gene: TRBJ1-1
CDR3nt: TGTGCCAGCACCGCCGGAGGGGTAGGTACTGAAGCTTTCTTT
CDR3aa: CASTAGGVGTEAFF

d_gene: -
abundance: -
v_gene: TRBV5-1
j_gene: TRBJ1-2
CDR3nt: TGCGCCAGCAGACCGGACGGCAACTATGGCTACACCTTC
CDR3aa: CASRPDGNYGYTF

d_gene: -
abundance: many
v_gene: TRBV20-1
j_gene: TRBJ2-7
CDR3nt: TGCAGTGCTAGAGTTCACAGGGAGTCCGAATACTACGAGCAGTACTTC
CDR3aa: CSARVHRESEYYEQYF

d_gene: TRBD1
abundance: few
v_gene: TRBV3-1
j_gene: TRBJ1-2
CDR3nt: TGTGCCAGCTTCTCTGACAGGGGGTACACCTTC
CDR3aa: CASFSDRGYTF

d_gene: TRBD2
abundance: few
v_gene: TRBV12-3/TRBV12-4
j_gene: TRBJ2-1
CDR3nt: TGTGCCAGCATCACGGGACTAGCGGGAGCTGTTGAGCAGTTCTTC
CDR3aa: CASITGLAGAVEQFF

d_gene: TRBD2
abundance: -
v_gene: TRBV20-1
j_gene: TRBJ2-1
CDR3nt: TGCAGTGCTCCCCGACTAGCGGGAGGGCACAATGAGCAGTTCTTC
CDR3aa: CSAPRLAGGHNEQFF

d_gene: -
abundance: few
v_gene: TRBV5-1
j_gene: TRBJ2-6
CDR3nt: TGCGCCAGCAGCTTGCGACAGCCTTCTGGGGCCAACGTCCTGACTTTC
CDR3aa: CASSLRQPSGANVLTF

d_gene: TRBD2
abundance: -
v_gene: TRBV5-1
j_gene: TRBJ2-3
CDR3nt: TGCGCCAGCGGTCCTGGGACTAGTTTGTCAGATACGCAGTATTTT
CDR3aa: CASGPGTSLSDTQYF

d_gene: -
abundance: -
v_gene: TRBV7-9
j_gene: TRBJ2-7
CDR3nt: TGTGCCAGCAGCTTAGTTCCGGGGCCCCTTGTTGAGCAGTACTTC
CDR3aa: CASSLVPGPLVEQYF

d_gene: TRBD1
abundance: -
v_gene: TRBV18
j_gene: TRBJ1-1
CDR3nt: TGTGCCAGCTCACCACGGGACAGCCTTCGGGAAGCTTTCTTT
CDR3aa: CASSPRDSLREAFF

d_gene: TRBD1
abundance: -
v_gene: TRBV6-2/TRBV6-3
j_gene: TRBJ2-7
CDR3nt: TGTGCCAGCAGTCCGACAGGGGAATACGAGCAGTACTTC
CDR3aa: CASSPTGEYEQYF

d_gene: -
abundance: few
v_gene: TRBV7-6
j_gene: TRBJ2-1
CDR3nt: TGTGCCAGCAACCAAGGGGGCAATGAGCAGTTCTTC
CDR3aa: CASNQGGNEQFF

d_gene: -
abundance: -
v_gene: TRBV12-3/TRBV12-4
j_gene: TRBJ2-2
CDR3nt: TGTGCCAGCAGAAAAGACCGGGGCACCGGGGAGCTGTTTTTT
CDR3aa: CASRKDRGTGELFF

d_gene: -
abundance: -
v_gene: TRBV7-9
j_gene: TRBJ1-1
CDR3nt: TGTGCCAGCAGCTTGGTTACTAACACTGAAGCTTTCTTT
CDR3aa: CASSLVTNTEAFF

d_gene: TRBD2
abundance: once
v_gene: TRBV6-5
j_gene: TRBJ2-2
CDR3nt: TGTGCCAGCAGTTACTCTGCCGGGAGGGCCGGGGAGCTGTTTTTT
CDR3aa: CASSYSAGRAGELFF

d_gene: -
abundance: few
v_gene: TRBV5-1
j_gene: TRBJ1-4
CDR3nt: TGCGCCAGCAGCTTGGACGGACAAACAACTAATGAAAAACTGTTTTTT
CDR3aa: CASSLDGQTTNEKLFF

d_gene: TRBD2
abundance: -
v_gene: TRBV7-9
j_gene: TRBJ2-3
CDR3nt: TGTGCCAGCAGCCCCCACTCGGGGGGGAGGGTGACAGATACGCAGTATTTT
CDR3aa: CASSPHSGGRVTDTQYF

d_gene: -
abundance: -
v_gene: TRBV12-3/TRBV12-4
j_gene: TRBJ2-1
CDR3nt: TGTGCCAGCAGTTTGTGGGACTCGAGCAGAAATGAGCAGTTCTTC
CDR3aa: CASSLWDSSRNEQFF

d_gene: -
abundance: -
v_gene: TRBV6-5
j_gene: TRBJ2-1
CDR3nt: TGTGCCAGCAGTTACTCGAGTCCCCTGCTCGGTGAGCAGTTCTTC
CDR3aa: CASSYSSPLLGEQFF

d_gene: TRBD1
abundance: few
v_gene: TRBV24-1
j_gene: TRBJ2-1
CDR3nt: TGTGCCACCAGTGAACGAGGGGGCTTGAACAATGAGCAGTTTTTC
CDR3aa: CATSERGGLNNEQFF

d_gene: TRBD2
abundance: -
v_gene: TRBV20-1
j_gene: TRBJ2-5
CDR3nt: TGCAGTGCTAGGGAGGGTAGCGGGAGTGTAGGAGAGACCCAGTACTTC
CDR3aa: CSAREGSGSVGETQYF

d_gene: TRBD1
abundance: few
v_gene: TRBV5-1
j_gene: TRBJ2-5
CDR3nt: TGCGCCAGCAGACATGAGGGGACAGGGGGAGAGACCCAGTACTTC
CDR3aa: CASRHEGTGGETQYF

d_gene: TRBD2
abundance: -
v_gene: TRBV5-1
j_gene: TRBJ2-7
CDR3nt: TGCGCCAGCAGCTTGGGGGGGGGAGGCGGATCGGACGAGCAGTACTTC
CDR3aa: CASSLGGGGGSDEQYF

d_gene: TRBD2
abundance: -
v_gene: TRBV20-1
j_gene: TRBJ2-2
CDR3nt: TGCAGTGCTAAAGGGACTAGTAGGGAGGGGGGCAGGGAGCTGTTTTTT
CDR3aa: CSAKGTSREGGRELFF

d_gene: -
abundance: -
v_gene: TRBV7-8
j_gene: TRBJ2-2
CDR3nt: TGTGCCAGCAGCTTACTCCCCGCAGGGACTTCCGGGGAGCTGTTTTTT
CDR3aa: CASSLLPAGTSGELFF